This T cell receptor (beta chain) was obtained from a study of blood T cells in healthy people across ages. The study recruited healthy Caucasian donors from Russia who were aged about 6 to 95. Isolation yielded PBMCs, at least 6 million per sample, in every case. On this clonotype: Its antigen is unidentified.

Study-wide points: Naive T cell percentage strongly correlated with TCR beta diversity.

A J-beta primer mix and a sample-barcoded 5' primer were used in a second PCR of roughly 6 to 12 cycles. A single record per CDR3 protein comes from TCRdb applying MiXCR to the 5' RACE reads. The table shows under 1 million distinct CDR3 sequences, with approximately 44% occurring only once. Per the germline V gene, CDR1 is MGHRA and CDR2 is YSYEKL. J was trimmed by 1 base and V by 2 bases; bases with no gene match: 11. This CDR3 has 18 amino acids. This sequence was found in a man between 60 and 75 years old in good health. The chain uses TRBV4-1 and TRBJ2-3; TRBD1 matches at 8 bases. Input material: blood. The CDR3 protein is CASSQRFDQGQGTDTQYF. The CDR3, as DNA: TGCGCCAGCAGCCAAAGATTCGACCAGGGACAGGGCACAGATACGCAGTATTTT.